A single sample gave rise to the 17 T cell receptor beta chains below, sequenced in a study of cytomegalovirus exposure and HLA in healthy donors. Assay used: immunoSEQ multiplex PCR; TCRdb lists only in-frame clones, some missing. The sample carries some 83,000 clones, approximately 94% recorded once. Sequenced: PBMCs. The receptors were gathered from a woman younger than 30 in good health and CMV-seropositive.

This clone appeared a single time. The chain links TRBV19 to TRBJ2-6; 9 bases map to TRBD1. V lost 4 bases to trimming and J lost 0 bases; unmatched junction nucleotides: 4. The CDR3 is made up of 17 amino acids. Germline CDR1 LNHDA, CDR2 SQIVND (reference sequence). The CDR3 reads CASSNRDRASGANVLTF. The CDR3 nucleotides read TGTGCCAGTAGTAACCGGGACAGGGCCTCTGGGGCCAACGTCCTGACTTTC.

The gene calls are TRBV6-5 and TRBJ2-7; tentatively, D is TRBD1 (6 bases). The CDR3 totals 14 residues. Germline V gene lookup returns CDR1 MNHEY and CDR2 SVGAGI. Deletions cut 2 bases from V and 5 bases from J, with 13 bases between. This CDR3 reads CASSYNRAGHEQYF. As DNA, the CDR3 is TGTGCCAGCAGTTACAACAGGGCTGGGCACGAGCAGTACTTC.

The chain joins TRBV5-4 to TRBJ2-3; the match to TRBD2 covers 11 bases. The CDR3 length is 15 residues. With 4 bases clipped from V and 5 bases from J, the junction kept 6 bases outside the gene matches. Germline-derived CDR1 and CDR2 are SGHNT and YYREEE (reference sequence). Here the CDR3 reads CASSLSGGAEDTQYF. CDR3 DNA: TGTGCCAGCAGCCTTAGCGGGGGGGCAGAAGATACGCAGTATTTT.

The chain joins TRBV2 to TRBJ2-5, with a possible D match to TRBD1 (6 bases). V was shortened by 6 bases and J by 7 bases, with 21 bases between the two germline ends. There are 15 residues in the CDR3. The germline gives CDR1 SNHLY, CDR2 FYNNEI. CDR3 residues: CASSLYRAPEGTQYF. The CDR3 bases are TGTGCCAGCAGCTTATACAGGGCCCCCGAGGGGACCCAGTACTTC.

This chain links TRBV19 with TRBJ2-3; D gene ambiguous. The V gene's germline CDR1 is LNHDA and CDR2 SQIVND (reference sequence). The CDR3 covers 11 residues. V was trimmed by 5 bases and J by 5 bases, leaving 5 bases between them. The CDR3 DNA reads as TGTGCCAGTAGTCAGAAAGATACGCAGTATTTT. Residues: CASSQKDTQYF.

The gene calls are TRBV30 and TRBJ2-1; 11 bases are a match to TRBD2. From germline, CDR1 is GTSNPN and CDR2 SVGIG (reference sequence). V gave up 0 bases and J gave up 6 bases; unmatched junction bases: 4. The length of the CDR3 is 15 residues. The CDR3 DNA is TGTGCCTGGAGTGTACGACTAGCGGGACCCAATGAGCAGTTCTTC. It specifies CAWSVRLAGPNEQFF.

This chain links TRBV27 with TRBJ2-7; TRBD2 matches at 8 bases. Germline V gene lookup returns CDR1 MNHEY and CDR2 SMNVEV (reference sequence). The ends lost 10 bases at V and 3 bases at J; junction bases unmatched: 8. This CDR3 is 13 amino acids long. The CDR3 nucleotides are TGTGCCACCCGGGAGGGCCGTTACTACGAGCAGTACTTC. This gives the protein CATREGRYYEQYF.

This chain connects TRBV28 to TRBJ1-4, with TRBD1 matching 7 bases. With 6 bases clipped from V and 4 bases from J, the junction kept 8 bases outside the gene matches. This CDR3 has 15 amino acids. Per the germline V gene, CDR1 is MDHEN and CDR2 is SYDVKM. Written as DNA, the CDR3 is TGTGCCAGCAGATTAGGGGGCGCGGGTAATGAAAAACTGTTTTTT. The encoded protein is CASRLGGAGNEKLFF.

The genes are TRBV11-3 and TRBJ2-6, with D unresolved. V was clipped by 5 bases and J by 0 bases, with 8 bases between them. CDR3 length: 15 residues. Germline loops: CDR1 SGHNT, CDR2 YENEEA. The CDR3 is CASSLYSSGANVLTF. In DNA form, the CDR3 reads TGTGCCAGCAGCCTGTACAGCTCTGGGGCCAACGTCCTGACTTTC. Variable domain in full (rest from reference TRBV11-3 and TRBJ2-6): EAGVVQSPRYKIIEKKQPVAFWCNPISGHNTLYWYLQNLGQGPELLIRYENEEAVDDSQLPKDRFSAERLKGVDSTLKIQPAELGDSAVYLCASSLYSSGANVLTFGAGSRLTVL.

V and J are TRBV6-6 and TRBJ1-5; D is unclear. Germline-derived CDR1 and CDR2 are MNHNY and SVGAGI (reference sequence). This CDR3 is 15 amino acids long. V shed 0 bases and J shed 3 bases, with 9 bases lying between them. The CDR3 bases are TGTGCCAGCAGTTACTCTAACAGATTCAATCAGCCCCAGCATTTT. Translated, it gives CASSYSNRFNQPQHF.

The V call is TRBV7-8, the J call TRBJ2-1, with D uncertain. The CDR3 runs to 14 residues. With 4 bases removed from V and 4 bases from J, the gap between germline ends came to 11 bases. Germline assignment: CDR1 SGHVS and CDR2 FQNEAQ. The chain's CDR3 is CASSSPLQYNEQFF. Written as DNA, the CDR3 is TGTGCCAGCAGCTCTCCCTTACAGTACAATGAGCAGTTCTTC.

The V gene is TRBV18, the J gene TRBJ2-7, with TRBD1 identical over 9 bases. Trimming at V came to 1 base and at J to 4 bases, leaving 11 bases not matched to a gene. This CDR3 spans 17 amino acids. Germline lookup yields CDR1 KGHSH and CDR2 LQKENI. Here the CDR3 reads CASSPRIPGTGLYEQYF. For the CDR3, the DNA is TGTGCCAGCTCACCACGCATCCCCGGGACAGGGTTATACGAGCAGTACTTC.

This chain joins TRBV19 and TRBJ2-7; a weak D match, TRBD1 (7 bases). Germline V gene sequence: CDR1 LNHDA, CDR2 SQIVND (reference sequence). V lost 3 bases and J lost 4, with 22 bases in between. This CDR3 contains 17 residues. The DNA for the CDR3 is TGTGCCAGTAGTATGAGTGGTCGGAGGGGGCTTTGGTACGAGCAGTACTTC. Its protein product is CASSMSGRRGLWYEQYF.

The chain links TRBV11-3 to TRBJ1-1; possibly TRBD1 for D (6 bases). This CDR3 region has 14 residues. Germline V gene sequence: CDR1 SGHNT, CDR2 YENEEA. The germline V and J ends were trimmed by 0 bases and 9 bases, with 14 bases remaining between them. The CDR3 bases are TGTGCCAGCAGCTTAGAACGGGACACCCCTCAAGCTTTCTTT. Translating it yields CASSLERDTPQAFF.

The genes are TRBV9 and TRBJ2-5; 9 bases are shared with TRBD1. J was trimmed by 3 bases and V by 0 bases; bases with no gene match: 6. There are 16 residues in the CDR3. Germline CDR1 is SGDLS and CDR2 is YYNGEE. DNA for the CDR3: TGTGCCAGCAGCGTAGGAACAGGGGGCACGAAAGAGACCCAGTACTTC. It is translated as CASSVGTGGTKETQYF.

The gene calls are TRBV7-9 and TRBJ2-1, with TRBD2 matching 9 bases. The CDR3 has 18 amino acids. CDR1 and CDR2 from the germline V gene are SEHNR and FQNEAQ (reference sequence). V was pared by 4 bases and J by 4 bases, with 14 bases of the junction left unmatched. The CDR3 protein is CASSWRGGGVIVYNEQFF. CDR3 DNA: TGTGCCAGCAGCTGGCGGGGGGGCGGCGTTATCGTTTACAATGAGCAGTTCTTC. The full variable domain, completed using reference TRBV7-9 and TRBJ2-1, is DTGVSQNPRHKITKRGQNVTFRCDPISEHNRLYWYRQTLGQGPEFLTYFQNEAQLEKSRLLSDRFSAERPKGSFSTLEIQRTEQGDSAMYLCASSWRGGGVIVYNEQFFGPGTRLTVL.

The V call is TRBV6-5, the J call TRBJ1-1; no reliable D call. The CDR3 has 9 residues. V was shortened by 6 bases and J by 9 bases, with 5 bases between the two germline ends. Germline CDR1 and CDR2: MNHEY and SVGAGI. Here the CDR3 DNA reads TGTGCCAGCAGCAAAAAAGCTTTCTTT. Its translation is CASSKKAFF.